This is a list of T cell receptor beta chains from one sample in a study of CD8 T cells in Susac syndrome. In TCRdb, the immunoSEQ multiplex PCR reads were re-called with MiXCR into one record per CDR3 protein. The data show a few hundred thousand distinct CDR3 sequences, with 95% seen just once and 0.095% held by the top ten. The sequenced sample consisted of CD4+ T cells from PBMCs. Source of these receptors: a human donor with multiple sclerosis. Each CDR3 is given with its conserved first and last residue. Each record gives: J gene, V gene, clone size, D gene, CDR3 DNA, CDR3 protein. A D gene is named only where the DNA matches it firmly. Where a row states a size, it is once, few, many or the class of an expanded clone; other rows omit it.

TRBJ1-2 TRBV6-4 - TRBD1 TGTGCCAGCAGACCGGGACAGGGCTATGGCTACACCTTC CASRPGQGYGYTF
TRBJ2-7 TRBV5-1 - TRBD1 TGCGCCAGCAGCCCGCAGGGGGCAAAAACGGACGAGCAGTACTTC CASSPQGAKTDEQYF
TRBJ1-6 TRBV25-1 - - TGTGCCAGCAGGAAGGGGGAGGGGTTGAGGAATTCACCCCTCCACTTT CASRKGEGLRNSPLHF
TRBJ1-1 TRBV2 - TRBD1 TGTGCCAGCAATAGACAGGGCGGCACTGAAGCTTTCTTT CASNRQGGTEAFF
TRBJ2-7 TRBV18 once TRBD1 TGTGCCAGCTCAACAGGGGGCTACGAGCAGTACTTC CASSTGGYEQYF
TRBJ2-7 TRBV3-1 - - TGTGCCAGCAGCCCTCCGGGGCACGAGCAGTACTTC CASSPPGHEQYF
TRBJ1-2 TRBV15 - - TGTGCCACCAGCAGAGGAGGAGGCCCCTATGGCTACACCTTC CATSRGGGPYGYTF
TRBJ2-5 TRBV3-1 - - TGTGCCAGCAGTTTTGGGAGTTCTTTTGAGACCCAGTACTTC CASSFGSSFETQYF
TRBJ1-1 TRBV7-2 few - TGTGCCAGCAGGATGAACACTGAAGCTTTCTTT CASRMNTEAFF
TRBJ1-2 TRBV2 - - TGTGCCAGCAGTCCCCGAGGGAGGGGTTCTGACTATGGCTACACCTTC CASSPRGRGSDYGYTF
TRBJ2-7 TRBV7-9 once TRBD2 TGTGCCAGCAGCTTAAACCGGGGCGGGAGAGCCGCCGAGCAGTACTTC CASSLNRGGRAAEQYF
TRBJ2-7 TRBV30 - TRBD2 TGTGCCTGGAGTCCGGGACTAGATTATGGCGAGCAGTACTTC CAWSPGLDYGEQYF
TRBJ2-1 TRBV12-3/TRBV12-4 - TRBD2 TGTGCCAGCAGTTCCGGGACTAGGGGAGTCGATGAGCAGTTCTTC CASSSGTRGVDEQFF
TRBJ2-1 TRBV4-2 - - TGTGCCAGCAGCAAGGGACTCCAGAAGAACAATGAGCAGTTCTTC CASSKGLQKNNEQFF
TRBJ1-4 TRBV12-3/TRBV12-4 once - TGTGCCAGCAGTTTAGTGACCTATGAAAAACTGTTTTTT CASSLVTYEKLFF
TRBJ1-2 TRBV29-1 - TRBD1 TGCAGCGCCGGGGAGGGGGCTCAAGGCTACACCTTC CSAGEGAQGYTF
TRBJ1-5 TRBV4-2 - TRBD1 TGTGCCAGCAGCCAAGCCGAACAGGGGTATAGCAATCAGCCCCAGCATTTT CASSQAEQGYSNQPQHF